One sample yielded the 23 T cell receptor beta chains listed below, sequenced in a study of blood T cell repertoires in COVID-19. This table comes from immunoSEQ multiplex PCR, and its TCRdb copy is limited to in-frame clones, with some not included. The profile shows 40,000 to 55,000 clones, around 80% of them singletons. The sample consisted of peripheral blood. These receptors were taken from a human donor in a cohort sampled during active COVID-19.

The genes are TRBV16 and TRBJ1-1; possible D gene TRBD1, 6 bases. CDR1 and CDR2 (germline): KGHSY, FQNENV. Trimming left V 1 base short and J 2 bases short, with 8 bases between. The CDR3 length is 14 residues. CDR3 residues: CASSQLGHNTEAFF. The CDR3 region has the DNA TGTGCCAGCAGCCAATTGGGACACAACACTGAAGCTTTCTTT.

The rearrangement joins TRBV10-2 to TRBJ1-1; D remains ambiguous. Trimming took off 0 bases at V and 8 bases at J, with 4 bases between the two ends. Germline V gene data show CDR1 as WSHSY and CDR2 as SAAADI. The CDR3 has 11 amino acids. The CDR3 region is CASSESAEAFF. The CDR3 DNA reads TGCGCCAGCAGTGAGTCGGCAGAAGCTTTCTTT.

This clone occurred a few times. The gene calls are TRBV10-3 and TRBJ2-1; D unresolved. With 0 bases removed from V and 8 bases from J, the gap between germline ends came to 8 bases. The CDR3 consists of 13 residues. Germline V lookup: CDR1 ENHRY, CDR2 SYGVKD. The chain's CDR3 is CAISESPDYEQFF. The CDR3 DNA sequence: TGTGCCATCAGTGAGTCGCCTGACTATGAGCAGTTCTTC.

The genes are TRBV25-1 and TRBJ2-5; the match to TRBD1 covers 9 bases. After removal of 6 bases from V and 4 bases from J, the junction contained 9 bases not matched to a gene. This CDR3 region has 15 residues. Per the germline V gene, CDR1 is MGHDK and CDR2 is SYGVNS. The CDR3 bases are TGTGCCAGCAGCCCACAGGGGGCGAGTGGAGAGACCCAGTACTTC. Protein sequence: CASSPQGASGETQYF.

The chain carries TRBV7-3 and TRBJ1-1; 7 positions match TRBD1. The J segment lost 5 bases and the V segment lost 5 bases, leaving 14 bases of the junction unmatched. Per germline, CDR1 SGHTA and CDR2 FQGTGA. The CDR3 is 16 amino acids. CDR3 protein: CASSPSRRPTGTEAFF. Written as DNA, the CDR3 is TGTGCCAGCAGCCCCTCAAGGCGCCCGACAGGGACTGAAGCTTTCTTT.

In its sample, this clone was seen a few times. The chain employs TRBV18 and TRBJ1-1, with a possible D match to TRBD1 (5 bases). The CDR3 runs 16 residues. Trimming removed 2 bases at V and 1 base at J, with 14 bases between. In germline, CDR1 is KGHSH, CDR2 LQKENI. Written as DNA, the CDR3 is TGTGCCAGCTCACCATTTGAATCCAGGGCGAACACTGAAGCTTTCTTT. This encodes CASSPFESRANTEAFF.

The CDR3 DNA is TGTGCCAGCAGCCGATCGGGGGGGGTCGTAGAGACCCAGTACTTC. Translating gives CASSRSGGVVETQYF. This chain joins TRBV7-9 and TRBJ2-5; 8 nucleotides line up with TRBD2. The CDR3 sequence is 15 residues long. Trimming took 5 bases from V and 4 from J; bases not matched to a gene: 9. Germline lookup yields CDR1 SEHNR and CDR2 FQNEAQ (reference sequence).

V is TRBV28 and J is TRBJ1-1, with a possible D match to TRBD1 (6 bases). The V end was cut by 8 bases, the J end by 1 base, with 14 bases between. The CDR3 is made up of 14 amino acids. Germline-derived CDR1 and CDR2 are MDHEN and SYDVKM. The CDR3 nucleotides read TGTGCCAGCCGGCGGGGGGGCTCGAACACTGAAGCTTTCTTT. The encoded protein is CASRRGGSNTEAFF.

This chain connects TRBV29-1 to TRBJ2-7, with D hard to call. This CDR3 has 11 residues. Trimming cost V 7 bases and J 3 bases, with 10 bases left between them. In germline, CDR1 is SQVTM, CDR2 ANQGSEA. The CDR3 here is CSGAFHYEQYF. CDR3 in DNA: TGCAGCGGGGCGTTCCACTACGAGCAGTACTTC.

The chain couples TRBV6-5 to TRBJ1-1; the D is unclear. The V end was cut by 8 bases, the J end by 0 bases, with 16 bases between. CDR3 size: 15 residues. Looked up from germline, CDR1 is MNHEY and CDR2 is SVGAGI. The CDR3 loop is CASVWAANMNTEAFF. CDR3 coding DNA: TGTGCCAGCGTCTGGGCAGCTAATATGAACACTGAAGCTTTCTTT.

The rearrangement links TRBV6-5 to TRBJ2-1; 10 positions agree with TRBD2. Per germline, CDR1 MNHEY and CDR2 SVGAGI. V trimming: 5 bases; J trimming: 3 bases; junction bases outside the gene matches: 4. This CDR3 is built from 15 residues. CDR3 coding DNA: TGTGCCAGCAGTATTGGACTAGCGGACTACAATGAGCAGTTCTTC. It translates to CASSIGLADYNEQFF.

This clone was found a few times. The rearrangement links TRBV3-1 (or the pseudogene TRBV3-2) to TRBJ1-3, with D unresolved. The V and J ends lost 4 bases and 2 bases respectively, with 12 bases between them. The CDR3 sequence is 15 residues long. The germline CDR1 and CDR2 sequences are LGHDT and YNNKEL (reference sequence). This CDR3 is CASSPWAGPGNTIYF. CDR3 coding DNA: TGTGCCAGCAGCCCCTGGGCAGGTCCTGGAAACACCATATATTTT.

The rearrangement joins TRBV2 to TRBJ1-2, with D perhaps matching TRBD1 (6 bases). Germline assignment: CDR1 SNHLY and CDR2 FYNNEI. The CDR3 contains 13 residues. The ends were cut back, 2 bases at V and 4 bases at J, with 8 bases in the middle. The CDR3 DNA reads as TGTGCCAGCAGTGAATTACAGGGCTATGGCTACACCTTC. Translation: CASSELQGYGYTF.

J is TRBJ2-5 and V is TRBV7-2; no firm D call. From germline, CDR1 is SGHTA and CDR2 FQGNSA. The CDR3 loop spans 14 amino acids. Trimming shortened V by 4 bases and J by 5 bases, and 14 bases separated the two germline ends. The CDR3 is CASSSGNSFETQYF. The CDR3 coding sequence is TGTGCCAGCAGCTCCGGAAATAGCTTTGAGACCCAGTACTTC.

This sequence joins TRBV5-1 and TRBJ2-1; 9 nucleotides align to TRBD1. The CDR3 contains 14 residues. Germline V CDR1 and CDR2: SGHRS, YFSETQ. V lost 3 bases, J lost 6 bases, and 4 bases stayed unmatched. The CDR3 nucleotides are TGCGCCAGCAGCTACGGGACAGGGAGCAATGAGCAGTTCTTC. Protein sequence: CASSYGTGSNEQFF.

This rearrangement joins TRBV6-4 to TRBJ2-3, with TRBD1 matching 10 bases. CDR3 length: 16 residues. Looked up from germline, CDR1 is MRHNA and CDR2 is SNTAGT. The V gene end was trimmed by 3 bases and the J gene end by 6 bases; junction bases not matched to a gene: 9. The CDR3 nucleotides are TGTGCCAGCAGTGAAGAGTGGACAGGGGGTAGTGATACGCAGTATTTT. It is translated as CASSEEWTGGSDTQYF.

The chain links TRBV5-1 to TRBJ2-3, with 10 bases that match TRBD1. Trimming took 0 bases from V and 2 from J; bases not matched to a gene: 3. The CDR3 contains 16 residues. Germline V gene lookup returns CDR1 SGHRS and CDR2 YFSETQ. CDR3 nucleotides: TGCGCCAGCAGCTTGGGCGGACAGGGGGTCACAGATACGCAGTATTTT. Its translation is CASSLGGQGVTDTQYF.

This clone was observed a single time. The chain employs TRBV3-1 (or the pseudogene TRBV3-2) and TRBJ2-7; 7 bases are shared with TRBD2. Germline loops: CDR1 LGHDT, CDR2 YNNKEL (reference sequence). The ends lost 4 bases at V and 0 bases at J; junction bases unmatched: 6. This CDR3 has 15 amino acids. Here the CDR3 reads CASSLPGGRSYEQYF. The DNA of the CDR3 is TGTGCCAGCAGCCTTCCGGGAGGCCGCTCCTACGAGCAGTACTTC.

This sequence joins TRBV3-1 (or the pseudogene TRBV3-2) and TRBJ1-2; D is uncertain. V lost 0 bases and J 0 bases, leaving 14 bases between the germline ends. The germline gives CDR1 LGHDT, CDR2 YNNKEL (reference sequence). The CDR3 runs 17 residues. The CDR3 region is CASSQEMAGKANYGYTF. In DNA, the CDR3 is TGTGCCAGCAGCCAAGAAATGGCAGGAAAAGCTAACTATGGCTACACCTTC.

J is TRBJ1-1 and V is TRBV7-2; TRBD1 matches at 8 bases. Germline CDR1 and CDR2: SGHTA and FQGNSA. The V and J ends lost 5 bases and 4 bases, in that order; junction bases with no gene match: 9. The CDR3 has 15 amino acids. CDR3 DNA sequence: TGTGCCAGCAGCCTAAGGACAGGGCTTTCCACTGAAGCTTTCTTT. Protein sequence: CASSLRTGLSTEAFF.

V gene TRBV3-1 (or the pseudogene TRBV3-2) combines with J gene TRBJ1-5; D remains ambiguous. This CDR3 is 15 amino acids long. V lost 4 bases, J lost 7 bases, and 17 bases lay in between. Germline-derived CDR1 and CDR2 are LGHDT and YNNKEL (reference sequence). The CDR3 is CASSPGRPLIQPQHF. The CDR3, as DNA: TGTGCCAGCAGCCCGGGTCGGCCGCTCATCCAGCCCCAGCATTTT.

V usage is TRBV29-1 and J usage is TRBJ2-3, with TRBD1 matching 9 bases. This CDR3 has 14 residues. Trimming cost V 7 bases and J 3 bases; bases outside gene matches: 8. Germline loops: CDR1 SQVTM, CDR2 ANQGSEA. The CDR3: CSAGTGSWTDTQYF. CDR3 coding DNA: TGCAGCGCTGGGACAGGGAGTTGGACAGATACGCAGTATTTT.

This chain connects TRBV7-2 to TRBJ2-5; TRBD1 matches 9 bases. V was clipped by 4 bases and J by 3 bases; unmatched bases: 3. This CDR3 spans 14 amino acids. Germline values: CDR1 SGHTA, CDR2 FQGNSA. Written as DNA, the CDR3 is TGTGCCAGCAGCTCGGACAGGGGAGAAGAGACCCAGTACTTC. Amino acids: CASSSDRGEETQYF.